Listed below are T cell receptor beta chains from one sample, sequenced in a study of OX40 agonist ivuxolimab in advanced cancers. TCRdb's copy holds only in-frame clones and misses some; the assay was immunoSEQ multiplex PCR. The sample holds over 100,000 clones; 75% to 90% are singletons and the top ten take roughly 0.59%. The sample was CD4+ or CD8+ T cells sorted from blood, taken in a trial of the OX40 agonist ivuxolimab. Every receptor here comes from an adult with an advanced solid tumor such as melanoma, head and neck, liver or kidney cancer. Each CDR3 is given with its conserved first and last residue. D genes are given only for firm matches. A clone size is listed for some rows: how often the clone was seen (once, few, many), or a class if it is expanded.

clone_size: .
j_call: TRBJ2-2
v_call: TRBV5-1
cdr3_length: 15
d_call: TRBD1
cdr3_nt: TGCGCCAGCAGCCCCGGGACAGGGGAAACCGGGGAGCTGTTTTTT
cdr3_aa: CASSPGTGETGELFF

clone_size: once
j_call: TRBJ1-6
v_call: TRBV6-5
cdr3_length: 13
d_call: .
cdr3_nt: TGTGCCAGTTGCAGCTCCTATAATTCACCCCTCCACTTT
cdr3_aa: CASCSSYNSPLHF

clone_size: .
j_call: TRBJ1-5
v_call: TRBV5-6
cdr3_length: 14
d_call: TRBD1
cdr3_nt: TGTGCCAGCAGCTTTAGGGGGCTAAGTCAGCCCCAGCATTTT
cdr3_aa: CASSFRGLSQPQHF

clone_size: .
j_call: TRBJ2-4
v_call: TRBV18
cdr3_length: 12
d_call: .
cdr3_nt: TGTGCCAGCTCGGACGGCAAAAACATTCAGTACTTC
cdr3_aa: CASSDGKNIQYF

clone_size: .
j_call: TRBJ1-1
v_call: TRBV4-3
cdr3_length: 14
d_call: .
cdr3_nt: TGCGCCAGCAGCCAAGGAAGTCTGAACACTGAAGCTTTCTTT
cdr3_aa: CASSQGSLNTEAFF

clone_size: .
j_call: TRBJ1-5
v_call: TRBV28
cdr3_length: 12
d_call: .
cdr3_nt: TGTGCCAGCACCCCCCTAGGGCAGCCCCAGCATTTT
cdr3_aa: CASTPLGQPQHF

clone_size: few
j_call: TRBJ1-2
v_call: TRBV5-1
cdr3_length: 13
d_call: .
cdr3_nt: TGCGCCAGCAGTTCCGGGATTACCTATGGCTACACCTTC
cdr3_aa: CASSSGITYGYTF

clone_size: .
j_call: TRBJ2-5
v_call: TRBV4-2
cdr3_length: 17
d_call: TRBD2
cdr3_nt: TGTGCCAGCAGCCAAGATAAGACTAGCGGGGCCTACCCGACCCAGTACTTC
cdr3_aa: CASSQDKTSGAYPTQYF

clone_size: .
j_call: TRBJ2-1
v_call: TRBV7-7
cdr3_length: 14
d_call: .
cdr3_nt: TGTGCTAGCAGTCTTGGGAGCTCCTACAATGAGCAGTTCTTC
cdr3_aa: CASSLGSSYNEQFF

clone_size: few
j_call: TRBJ1-1
v_call: TRBV2
cdr3_length: 13
d_call: TRBD1
cdr3_nt: TGTGCCAGCAGTACAGGGGGCAACACTGAAGCTTTCTTT
cdr3_aa: CASSTGGNTEAFF

clone_size: .
j_call: TRBJ1-5
v_call: TRBV28
cdr3_length: 15
d_call: .
cdr3_nt: TGTGCCAGCGGGGGGGAGCGAGGGAGCAATCAGCCCCAGCATTTT
cdr3_aa: CASGGERGSNQPQHF

clone_size: .
j_call: TRBJ2-5
v_call: TRBV30
cdr3_length: 10
d_call: .
cdr3_nt: TGTGCCTGGGGGTTCGAGACCCAGTACTTC
cdr3_aa: CAWGFETQYF

clone_size: .
j_call: TRBJ1-1
v_call: TRBV28
cdr3_length: 14
d_call: .
cdr3_nt: TGTGCCAGCAGCACCCGGAGGGGGGACGCTGAAGCTTTCTTT
cdr3_aa: CASSTRRGDAEAFF

clone_size: .
j_call: TRBJ2-1
v_call: TRBV7-2
cdr3_length: 12
d_call: .
cdr3_nt: TGTGCCAGCAGCTTAGGTGAGGGGTCGCAGTTCTTC
cdr3_aa: CASSLGEGSQFF

clone_size: .
j_call: TRBJ2-3
v_call: TRBV7-9
cdr3_length: 14
d_call: .
cdr3_nt: TGTGCCAGCAGCTCCGGGACGGACCCGAATACGCAGTATTTT
cdr3_aa: CASSSGTDPNTQYF

clone_size: few
j_call: TRBJ1-3
v_call: TRBV10-3
cdr3_length: 13
d_call: .
cdr3_nt: TGTGCCATCAGTGCCCAGGCTGGAAACACCATATATTTT
cdr3_aa: CAISAQAGNTIYF

clone_size: .
j_call: TRBJ1-5
v_call: TRBV6-6
cdr3_length: 14
d_call: .
cdr3_nt: TGTGCCAGCAGCGCCGCGGGTAGCAATCAGCCCCAGCATTTT
cdr3_aa: CASSAAGSNQPQHF

clone_size: .
j_call: TRBJ2-3
v_call: TRBV7-3
cdr3_length: 13
d_call: .
cdr3_nt: TGTGCCAGCAGCTTAAAGGTTGCGGATACGCAGTATTTT
cdr3_aa: CASSLKVADTQYF

clone_size: .
j_call: TRBJ2-7
v_call: TRBV5-4
cdr3_length: 14
d_call: .
cdr3_nt: TGTGCCAGCGCCTCAGCCGGGCTCTCCTACGAGCAGTACTTC
cdr3_aa: CASASAGLSYEQYF

clone_size: once
j_call: TRBJ1-3
v_call: TRBV28
cdr3_length: 15
d_call: TRBD1
cdr3_nt: TGTGCCAGCAGCCTACCGGGGACAGGAGGAAACACCATATATTTT
cdr3_aa: CASSLPGTGGNTIYF

clone_size: .
j_call: TRBJ2-7
v_call: TRBV18
cdr3_length: 13
d_call: TRBD1
cdr3_nt: TGTGCCAGCTCAGCAGCAGGGGGCGACGAGCAGTACTTC
cdr3_aa: CASSAAGGDEQYF

clone_size: .
j_call: TRBJ2-2
v_call: TRBV30
cdr3_length: 16
d_call: .
cdr3_nt: TGTGCCTGGAGTGTACTTGGAGACAGTGACACCGGGGAGCTGTTTTTT
cdr3_aa: CAWSVLGDSDTGELFF

clone_size: .
j_call: TRBJ1-6
v_call: TRBV14
cdr3_length: 13
d_call: .
cdr3_nt: TGTGCCAGCAGCCCCGGGGGAGCTTCACCCCTCCACTTT
cdr3_aa: CASSPGGASPLHF

clone_size: .
j_call: TRBJ1-4
v_call: TRBV5-5
cdr3_length: 14
d_call: TRBD1
cdr3_nt: TGTGCCAGCGGGCCCGGGACAGGGAGAGAAAAACTGTTTTTT
cdr3_aa: CASGPGTGREKLFF

clone_size: .
j_call: TRBJ1-1
v_call: TRBV5-8
cdr3_length: 14
d_call: .
cdr3_nt: TGTGCCAGCGGAGTTTCTTCCGCCGGAGGGCGAGCTTTCTTT
cdr3_aa: CASGVSSAGGRAFF

clone_size: .
j_call: TRBJ1-2
v_call: TRBV11-2
cdr3_length: 13
d_call: .
cdr3_nt: TGTGCCAGCAGCTTGGGCGCGGCATATGGCTACACCTTC
cdr3_aa: CASSLGAAYGYTF

clone_size: few
j_call: TRBJ1-1
v_call: TRBV19
cdr3_length: 15
d_call: TRBD1
cdr3_nt: TGTGCCAGCTCGGACAGACAGGGAGTGAACACTGAAGCTTTCTTT
cdr3_aa: CASSDRQGVNTEAFF

clone_size: .
j_call: TRBJ2-2
v_call: TRBV14
cdr3_length: 17
d_call: .
cdr3_nt: TGTGCCAGCAGCCCAGTGAGCTGGGGTTTTAACACCGGGGAGCTGTTTTTT
cdr3_aa: CASSPVSWGFNTGELFF

clone_size: .
j_call: TRBJ1-4
v_call: TRBV18
cdr3_length: 17
d_call: TRBD1
cdr3_nt: TGTGCCAGCTCACCCTGGGACAGCACAATTTTGGGGGAAAAACTGTTTTTT
cdr3_aa: CASSPWDSTILGEKLFF

clone_size: .
j_call: TRBJ2-7
v_call: TRBV10-1
cdr3_length: 13
d_call: .
cdr3_nt: TGCGCCAGCAGTGACGAGCTCGGGTACGAGCAGTACTTC
cdr3_aa: CASSDELGYEQYF

clone_size: .
j_call: TRBJ2-5
v_call: TRBV28
cdr3_length: 16
d_call: TRBD2
cdr3_nt: TGTGCCAGCAGTTCATCCGGGACTAGGTTAATAGAGACCCAGTACTTC
cdr3_aa: CASSSSGTRLIETQYF

clone_size: .
j_call: TRBJ2-2
v_call: TRBV18
cdr3_length: 15
d_call: .
cdr3_nt: TGTGCCAGCTCACTAGAGACGTCGGGCACCGGGGAGCTGTTTTTT
cdr3_aa: CASSLETSGTGELFF

clone_size: .
j_call: TRBJ2-2
v_call: TRBV7-2
cdr3_length: 17
d_call: TRBD2
cdr3_nt: TGTGCCAGCAGAAAAGAAATGTCTAGCGGATACACCGGGGAGCTGTTTTTT
cdr3_aa: CASRKEMSSGYTGELFF

clone_size: .
j_call: TRBJ2-3
v_call: TRBV5-1
cdr3_length: 17
d_call: TRBD2
cdr3_nt: TGCGCCAGCAGCCTTAATAGCGGGGGGCAGCCCACAGATACGCAGTATTTT
cdr3_aa: CASSLNSGGQPTDTQYF

clone_size: .
j_call: TRBJ1-6
v_call: TRBV5-4
cdr3_length: 14
d_call: .
cdr3_nt: TGTGCCAGCAGCTTGATGGGTGTTAATTCACCCCTCCACTTT
cdr3_aa: CASSLMGVNSPLHF

clone_size: .
j_call: TRBJ2-3
v_call: TRBV10-3
cdr3_length: 12
d_call: .
cdr3_nt: TGTGCCATCAGTGAAGGGACAGATACGCAGTATTTT
cdr3_aa: CAISEGTDTQYF

clone_size: .
j_call: TRBJ2-3
v_call: TRBV29-1
cdr3_length: 14
d_call: .
cdr3_nt: TGCAGCGTTGTCGGGGGCCGAAACACAGATACGCAGTATTTT
cdr3_aa: CSVVGGRNTDTQYF

clone_size: .
j_call: TRBJ2-7
v_call: TRBV18
cdr3_length: 13
d_call: .
cdr3_nt: TGTGCCAGCTCACTGCGGACTGACTACGAGCAGTACTTC
cdr3_aa: CASSLRTDYEQYF

clone_size: once
j_call: TRBJ2-1
v_call: TRBV18
cdr3_length: 13
d_call: .
cdr3_nt: TGTGCCAGCTCACCGCTGAACTACAATGAGCAGTTCTTC
cdr3_aa: CASSPLNYNEQFF

clone_size: .
j_call: TRBJ2-3
v_call: TRBV7-2
cdr3_length: 17
d_call: TRBD2
cdr3_nt: TGTGCCAGCAGCCGCCTAGCGGGGGGCCCTAGCACAGATACGCAGTATTTT
cdr3_aa: CASSRLAGGPSTDTQYF

clone_size: .
j_call: TRBJ1-4
v_call: TRBV6-5
cdr3_length: 15
d_call: TRBD1
cdr3_nt: TGTGCCAGCAGCTCACAGGGACAGGGTAATGAAAAACTGTTTTTT
cdr3_aa: CASSSQGQGNEKLFF

clone_size: few
j_call: TRBJ1-2
v_call: TRBV7-9
cdr3_length: 14
d_call: .
cdr3_nt: TGTGCCAGCAGCTTGACGACCGGTAACTATGGCTACACCTTC
cdr3_aa: CASSLTTGNYGYTF

clone_size: .
j_call: TRBJ2-7
v_call: TRBV6-1
cdr3_length: 14
d_call: TRBD2
cdr3_nt: TGTGCCAGCAGCCGACTAGCGGGGACACACGAGCAGTACTTC
cdr3_aa: CASSRLAGTHEQYF

clone_size: .
j_call: TRBJ1-5
v_call: TRBV10-1
cdr3_length: 13
d_call: .
cdr3_nt: TGCGCCAGCAGTGAGAATCTAAATCAGCCCCAGCATTTT
cdr3_aa: CASSENLNQPQHF